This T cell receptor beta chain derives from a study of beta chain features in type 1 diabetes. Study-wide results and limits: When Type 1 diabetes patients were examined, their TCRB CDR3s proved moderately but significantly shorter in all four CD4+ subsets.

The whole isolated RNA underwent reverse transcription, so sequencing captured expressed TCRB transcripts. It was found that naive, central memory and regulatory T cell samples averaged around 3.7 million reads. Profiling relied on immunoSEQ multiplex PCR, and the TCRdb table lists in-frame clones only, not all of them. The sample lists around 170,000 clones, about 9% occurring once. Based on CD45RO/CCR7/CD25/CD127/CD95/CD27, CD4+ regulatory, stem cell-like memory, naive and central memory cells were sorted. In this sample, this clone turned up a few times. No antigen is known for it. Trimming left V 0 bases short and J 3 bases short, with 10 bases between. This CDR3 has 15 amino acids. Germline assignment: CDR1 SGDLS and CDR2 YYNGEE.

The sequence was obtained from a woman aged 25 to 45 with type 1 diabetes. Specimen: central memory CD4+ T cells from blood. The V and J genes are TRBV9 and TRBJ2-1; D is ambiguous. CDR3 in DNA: TGTGCCAGCAGCGTAGATGGCAGACTCTACAATGAGCAGTTCTTC. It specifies CASSVDGRLYNEQFF.